Each of the 24 T cell receptor beta chains below was sequenced from the same sample in a study of control samples from healthy donors and cancer patients. Profiling relied on immunoSEQ multiplex PCR, and the TCRdb table lists in-frame clones only, not all of them. The sample lists about 98,000 clones, 79% occurring once. Sequencing input: blood. These receptors all stem from a woman aged 25 to 45 in good health.

The chain links TRBV7-9 to TRBJ2-3, with 7 bases fitting TRBD2. The CDR3 covers 16 residues. After removal of 5 bases from V and 7 bases from J, the junction contained 15 bases not matched to a gene. Germline-derived CDR1 and CDR2 are SEHNR and FQNEAQ (reference sequence). CDR3 region: CASSRIFLRGNHTQYF. The CDR3 DNA sequence: TGTGCCAGCAGCCGAATTTTTCTGCGGGGGAACCATACGCAGTATTTT.

The chain carries TRBV6-7 and TRBJ1-4; D is unresolved. Being an ORF, TRBV6-7 has a function that is uncertain. This CDR3 has 14 residues. V shed 10 bases and J shed 4 bases, with 16 bases lying between them. The CDR3 bases are TGTGCCACCCAGCCAGAGGGAATTAATGAAAAACTGTTTTTT. Translating it yields CATQPEGINEKLFF.

A few counts support this clone. V gene TRBV3-1 (or the pseudogene TRBV3-2) combines with J gene TRBJ2-1, with 10 bases that match TRBD2. The CDR3 loop spans 15 amino acids. The V and J ends lost 4 bases and 2 bases, in that order; junction bases with no gene match: 2. CDR1 is LGHDT and CDR2 is YNNKEL in the germline V gene (reference sequence). The CDR3 sequence is CASSLSGGTYNEQFF. DNA of the CDR3: TGTGCCAGCAGCCTTAGCGGGGGGACCTACAATGAGCAGTTCTTC.

The V call is TRBV7-8, the J call TRBJ1-1; D gene uncertain. CDR3 length: 15 residues. The germline V gene has CDR1 SGHVS and CDR2 FQNEAQ. Trimming removed 5 bases from V and 2 bases from J, with 15 bases in between. This CDR3 is CASSPLGRGNTEAFF. The CDR3 coding sequence is TGTGCCAGCAGCCCCCTAGGACGCGGTAACACTGAAGCTTTCTTT.

This clone is a singleton in its sample. V gene TRBV11-3 combines with J gene TRBJ2-7; 8 bases align to TRBD1. The CDR3 has 14 residues. Germline-derived CDR1 and CDR2 are SGHNT and YENEEA. With 4 bases clipped from V and 5 bases from J, the junction kept 7 bases outside the gene matches. The CDR3 bases are TGTGCCAGCAGCTCCCGGGACAGGCCCCACGAGCAGTACTTC. Amino acid sequence: CASSSRDRPHEQYF.

The chain recombines TRBV2 with TRBJ2-3; 9 bases fit TRBD2. The CDR3 totals 15 residues. The V segment lost 4 bases and the J segment 4 bases; nucleotides outside the gene matches: 6. Germline CDR1 and CDR2: SNHLY and FYNNEI. Here the CDR3 reads CASSGLAGVADTQYF. CDR3 DNA: TGTGCCAGCAGTGGATTAGCGGGGGTGGCAGATACGCAGTATTTT.

This clone has only a few counts. This chain connects TRBV6-5 to TRBJ2-7; no definite D call. The CDR3 loop spans 14 amino acids. Germline CDR1 is MNHEY and CDR2 is SVGAGI. Trimming stripped 6 bases from V and 0 bases from J, with 12 bases between. The CDR3 sequence is CASSRSQPSYEQYF. The DNA of the CDR3 is TGTGCCAGCAGCCGATCCCAGCCCTCCTACGAGCAGTACTTC.

V and J are TRBV6-5 and TRBJ1-2; perhaps TRBD1 as D (6 bases). The CDR3 consists of 13 residues. Per the germline V gene, CDR1 is MNHEY and CDR2 is SVGAGI. Trimming stripped 7 bases from V and 8 bases from J, with 17 bases between. CDR3 DNA sequence: TGTGCCAGCACCGCTGACTCAGGGGAGGGCTACACCTTC. Amino acid sequence: CASTADSGEGYTF.

This chain connects TRBV10-3 to TRBJ2-3; possibly TRBD1 or TRBD2 for D (5 bases each). V was shortened by 0 bases and J by 0 bases, with 19 bases between the two germline ends. CDR1 and CDR2 from the germline V gene are ENHRY and SYGVKD. The length of the CDR3 is 19 residues. The CDR3 coding sequence is TGTGCCATCAGTGAGTCGTTTAGCTGGGACCTGCTCAGCACAGATACGCAGTATTTT. Translation gives CAISESFSWDLLSTDTQYF.

J is TRBJ1-3 and V is TRBV5-8, with D perhaps TRBD1 (5 bases). The CDR3 extends over 16 amino acids. The germline V gene encodes CDR1 SGHTS and CDR2 YDEGEE. Trimming left V 6 bases short and J 0 bases short, with 16 bases between. CDR3 region: CASTDGGRSSGNTIYF. In DNA form, the CDR3 reads TGTGCCAGCACCGACGGGGGACGGAGCTCTGGAAACACCATATATTTT.

The chain is built from TRBV6-4 and TRBJ1-1; no clear D. V was clipped by 7 bases and J by 10 bases, with 34 bases between them. The germline CDR1 and CDR2 sequences are MRHNA and SNTAGT. The CDR3 has 18 amino acids. The CDR3 region is CASTTRPPEVNPYGVAFF. DNA of the CDR3: TGTGCCAGCACTACCCGCCCCCCGGAGGTCAATCCATATGGTGTAGCTTTCTTT.

There are a few counts of this clone. V is TRBV19 and J is TRBJ1-5, with 9 bases matching TRBD1. CDR1 is LNHDA and CDR2 is SQIVND in the germline V gene (reference sequence). This CDR3 is 14 amino acids long. V was pared by 5 bases and J by 14 bases, with 13 bases of the junction left unmatched. CDR3 sequence: CASSRPGTGLPKHF. Here the CDR3 DNA reads TGTGCCAGTAGTCGTCCCGGGACAGGGCTCCCCAAGCATTTT.

The rearrangement joins TRBV11-3 to TRBJ1-1, with 11 bases aligning to TRBD1. V was clipped by 4 bases and J by 5 bases; unmatched bases: 3. Germline V gene sequence: CDR1 SGHNT, CDR2 YENEEA. The CDR3 runs 14 residues. The DNA for the CDR3 is TGTGCCAGCAGCTCAGGACAGGGGGCGACTGAAGCTTTCTTT. Translation: CASSSGQGATEAFF.

This rearrangement joins TRBV5-1 to TRBJ1-2; 8 nucleotides line up with TRBD1. V lost 0 bases and J lost 6; bases outside the gene matches: 4. The CDR3 spans 14 residues. The germline CDR1 and CDR2 sequences are SGHRS and YFSETQ. The chain's CDR3 is CASSLARGRDGYTF. CDR3 nucleotide sequence: TGCGCCAGCAGCTTGGCCAGGGGGCGAGATGGCTACACCTTC. Using reference TRBV5-1 and TRBJ1-2 for the parts outside the CDR3, the full variable domain is KAGVTQTPRYLIKTRGQQVTLSCSPISGHRSVSWYQQTPGQGLQFLFEYFSETQRNKGNFPGRFSGRQFSNSRSEMNVSTLELGDSALYLCASSLARGRDGYTFGSGTRLTVV.

The chain recombines TRBV19 with TRBJ2-5; 8 positions agree with TRBD1. V lost 3 bases and J lost 3; bases outside the gene matches: 9. CDR3 size: 16 residues. CDR1 and CDR2 (germline): LNHDA, SQIVND (reference sequence). The CDR3 DNA reads TGTGCCAGTAGTATTCGCGGGACAGGCCTCAAAGAGACCCAGTACTTC. Protein: CASSIRGTGLKETQYF.

The rearrangement joins TRBV5-1 to TRBJ2-3; D remains ambiguous. V dropped 4 bases and J dropped 1 base, with 4 bases sitting between them. CDR1 SGHRS and CDR2 YFSETQ come from the germline V gene. CDR3 length: 12 residues. The CDR3 DNA reads as TGCGCCAGCAGCCCGGGCACAGATACGCAGTATTTT. Its protein product is CASSPGTDTQYF.

The rearrangement links TRBV18 to TRBJ2-1; D might be TRBD1 or TRBD2, each matching 5 bases. Trimming took 3 bases from V and 12 from J, leaving 15 bases between them. Germline-derived CDR1 and CDR2 are KGHSH and LQKENI. This CDR3 is 13 amino acids long. Here the CDR3 reads CASSPSRDGGQFF. In DNA, the CDR3 is TGTGCCAGCTCACCTTCCCGGGACGGAGGGCAGTTCTTC.

The V and J genes are TRBV15 and TRBJ2-3, with D perhaps matching TRBD2 (6 bases). The CDR3 extends over 12 amino acids. Germline CDR1 LNHNV, CDR2 YYDKDF (reference sequence). V was shortened by 5 bases and J by 3 bases, with 6 bases between the two germline ends. This chain's CDR3 is CATSLATDTQYF. CDR3 DNA sequence: TGTGCCACCAGCCTAGCGACAGATACGCAGTATTTT.

In its sample, this clone was seen a few times. This chain links TRBV7-2 with TRBJ2-1, with TRBD1 identical over 7 bases. Germline CDR1 reads SGHTA; CDR2 reads FQGNSA. CDR3 size: 15 residues. After removal of 5 bases from V and 0 bases from J, the junction contained 4 bases not matched to a gene. The CDR3 DNA sequence: TGTGCCAGCAGCGTGGACAGGAGCTCCTACAATGAGCAGTTCTTC. Amino acid sequence: CASSVDRSSYNEQFF.

V usage is TRBV2 and J usage is TRBJ2-3, with D maybe TRBD2 (5 bases). There are 13 residues in the CDR3. V lost 10 bases to trimming and J lost 2 bases, with 13 bases between them. CDR1 and CDR2 from the germline V gene are SNHLY and FYNNEI. The CDR3 spells CATQDFFTDTQYF. In nucleotides, the CDR3 is TGTGCCACCCAGGACTTCTTCACAGATACGCAGTATTTT.

V usage is TRBV5-1 and J usage is TRBJ2-1; TRBD2 matches 8 bases. The CDR3 covers 15 residues. The V segment lost 4 bases and the J segment 0 bases; nucleotides outside the gene matches: 3. Germline CDR1 and CDR2: SGHRS and YFSETQ. This CDR3 reads CASSGLAPSYNEQFF. DNA of the CDR3: TGCGCCAGCAGCGGACTAGCCCCCTCCTACAATGAGCAGTTCTTC.

In its sample, this clone was seen a few times. This chain links TRBV6-5 with TRBJ2-7, with D possibly called TRBD1 or TRBD2 (5 bases each). Between the trimmed V and J ends, which lost 7 bases and 7 bases, there was a span of 17 bases. The CDR3 spans 13 residues. Germline loops: CDR1 MNHEY, CDR2 SVGAGI. The CDR3 reads CASNNRGPAEQYF. In nucleotides, the CDR3 is TGTGCCAGCAATAATCGGGGCCCTGCAGAGCAGTACTTC.

This clone was counted once. The chain carries TRBV5-8 and TRBJ2-5, with 7 bases matching TRBD2. The junction had 6 bases not matched to a gene; V was cut back by 2 bases and J by 2 bases. Germline loops: CDR1 SGHTS, CDR2 YDEGEE. The CDR3 is 15 amino acids. Written as DNA, the CDR3 is TGTGCCAGCAGCTTACGAGCGGGGTTACAAGAGACCCAGTACTTC. It specifies CASSLRAGLQETQYF.

This rearrangement joins TRBV7-8 to TRBJ1-2; a possible D gene is TRBD1 (5 bases). This CDR3 region has 15 residues. Germline V CDR1 and CDR2: SGHVS, FQNEAQ. Trimming removed 0 bases at V and 4 bases at J, with 12 bases between. CDR3 nucleotide sequence: TGTGCCAGCAGCTTAGCGGAGGGACGAGGCTATGGCTACACCTTC. Translated: CASSLAEGRGYGYTF.